This T cell receptor (beta chain) appears in the sequencing data of a study of T-cell reconstitution after alpha-beta-depleted transplantation in children. TCRbeta library construction was performed incorporating unique molecular identifiers. MiXCR, run by TCRdb on the PCR reads, gives a single entry per CDR3 protein. This table has about 300,000 distinct CDR3 sequences, 10% appearing once. This CDR3 comprises 14 residues. V gave up 5 bases and J gave up 9 bases, with 17 bases separating them. Turning to this clonotype: This could be a read error, since a much larger clone is one nucleotide away.

The sample in question was PBMCs, obtained before TCRalphabeta/CD19-depleted stem cell transplant. This receptor was identified in a boy in the first two years of life with acute myeloid leukemia, due to receive a stem cell transplant. V usage is TRBV12-3 or TRBV12-4 and J usage is TRBJ2-1; TRBD1 might be the D (7 bases). CDR3 sequence reads: CASSPIRQGGEQFF. The CDR3 bases are TGTGCCAGCAGTCCCATCCGACAGGGAGGTGAGCAGTTCTTC.